Listed here is a single T cell receptor (beta chain). Its antigen is not identified. Measured with immunoSEQ multiplex PCR; TCRdb has only the in-frame clones, and not every one. The table has about 72,000 clones, about 83% seen once. This entry comes from a study of T cells in localized non-small cell lung cancer. Study-level results: Because only a single region of the tumor was sequenced, heterogeneity remains possible. Of the top 100 tumor clones, median around 55 were in adjacent lung, 25 to 35 among its top 100.

This CDR3 contains 16 residues. Germline lookup yields CDR1 LNHDA and CDR2 SQIVND (reference sequence). Trimming removed 0 bases from V and 3 bases from J, with 14 bases in between. The V call is TRBV19, the J call TRBJ1-2; D remains unclear. The material sequenced was peripheral blood, taken before any cancer treatment. The sequence was obtained from a female donor at least 60 years old with stage I lung adenocarcinoma. In DNA form, the CDR3 reads TGTGCCAGTAGTATAGATGTAATTAGGGCCGACTATGGCTACACCTTC. As protein: CASSIDVIRADYGYTF.